The rows below give T cell receptor beta chains drawn from one sample of a study of blood T cell repertoires in COVID-19. Libraries were prepared by immunoSEQ multiplex PCR; TCRdb keeps only in-frame clonotypes and omits some of them. The profile shows hundreds of thousands of clones, about 87% of them singletons. The sequenced material came from PBMCs or T cells enriched from blood (not recorded which). These receptors were taken from a man aged 25 to 40 who had recovered from COVID-19. CDR3s include the opening cysteine and the closing phenylalanine or tryptophan. Fields, in order: V gene, CDR3 protein.

>TRBV19
CASSMRFGDSSNQPQHF
>TRBV9
CASSVAGTGKETQYF
>TRBV11-2
CASSLSVSGKRSDSYEQYF
>TRBV10-1
CASSQQLTGELFF
>TRBV9
CASSGTGTSTDTQYF
>TRBV12-3/TRBV12-4
CASSVARDYGYTF
>TRBV27
CASSLRQAGNQPQHF
>TRBV5-4
CASSGLAGTGELFF
>TRBV4-3
CASSTHSHEQFF
>TRBV29-1
CSVDGQGAHEQYF
>TRBV19
CASWDIYGYTF
>TRBV29-1
CSVWMVERGEQYF
>TRBV11-3
CASSLDNTQYF
>TRBV2
CASSDPLGPSGRIRNEQFF
>TRBV24-1
CATSDGGANTEAFF
>TRBV9
CASSVVGTGSTEAFF
>TRBV6-1
CASSKPQRGTDTQYF
>TRBV10-3
CAISTGGEYGYTF
>TRBV19
CASSNWRQGRDEKLFF
>TRBV19
CASSDRTYEQYF
>TRBV5-1
CASSLGGRVAEAFF
>TRBV13
CASSLWATNYGYTF
>TRBV28
CASNGGGRAYNEQFF
>TRBV4-1
CASSQAGGGSPLHF
>TRBV6-5
CASSRQGTGNTIYF
>TRBV3-1/TRBV3-2
CASSVPGTDNSPLHF
>TRBV30
CAWSGTSGGPTSTYNEQFF
>TRBV28
CASTKQTSGSYEQFF
>TRBV6-5
CASRRTSNSPLHF
>TRBV19
CASSIRDEQYF
>TRBV29-1
CSVKRQTNTGELFF
>TRBV9
CASSVAGVTYNEQFF
>TRBV21-1
CASSKVVGGGLRSYNEQFF
>TRBV7-2
CASSQRRAGTDTQYF
>TRBV7-9
CASRSKDRDTGELFF
>TRBV28
CASSPGGDRVDTEAFF
>TRBV6-6
CASSGASGETQYF
>TRBV15
CATSRQGTSNTGELFF
>TRBV18
CASSPPDRNYGYTF
>TRBV6-5
CASSPQGAGGYTF
>TRBV7-2
CASRSAGRGNSYEQYF
>TRBV10-2
CASSDGTGNTEAFF
>TRBV29-1
CSVEFGGETYEQYF
>TRBV19
CASREGTGYGYTF
>TRBV6-5
CASSRGGAKNIQYF